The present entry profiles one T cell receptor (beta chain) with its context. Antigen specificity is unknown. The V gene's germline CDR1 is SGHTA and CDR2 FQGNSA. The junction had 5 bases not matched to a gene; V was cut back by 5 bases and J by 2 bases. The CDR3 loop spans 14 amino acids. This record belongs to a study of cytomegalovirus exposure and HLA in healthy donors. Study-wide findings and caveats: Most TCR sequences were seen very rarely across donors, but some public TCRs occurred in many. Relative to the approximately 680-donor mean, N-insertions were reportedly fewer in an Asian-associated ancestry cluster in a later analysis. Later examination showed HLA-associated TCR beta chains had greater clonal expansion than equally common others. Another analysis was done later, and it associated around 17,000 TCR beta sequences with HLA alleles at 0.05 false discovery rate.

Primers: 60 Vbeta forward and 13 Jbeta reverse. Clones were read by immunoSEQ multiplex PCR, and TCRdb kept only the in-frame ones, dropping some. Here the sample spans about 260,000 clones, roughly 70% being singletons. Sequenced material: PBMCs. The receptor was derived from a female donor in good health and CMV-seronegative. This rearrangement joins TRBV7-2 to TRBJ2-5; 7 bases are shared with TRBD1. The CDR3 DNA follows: TGTGCCAGCAGCCCATGGGACAGTCAAGAGACCCAGTACTTC. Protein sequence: CASSPWDSQETQYF.